Listed here are 8 T cell receptor beta chains from one sample, sequenced in a study of CD8+ T cells in alopecia areata. This sample's treatment: oral pan-JAK inhibitor, 5-10 mg twice daily. RNA extraction was followed by reverse transcription into cDNA, which acted as the sequencing template. TCRdb's table, derived via immunoSEQ multiplex PCR, lists solely in-frame clones and lacks some. The sample shows over 95,000 clones, approximately 55% of them seen only once. Source: CD4+ T cells sorted from blood, taken at week 24, from a patient treated with tofacitinib. These TCRs come from a human donor with alopecia areata.

The sample holds a few counts of this clone. The V call is TRBV29-1, the J call TRBJ1-4; TRBD1 aligns across 9 bases. This CDR3 is 14 amino acids long. Germline CDR1 is SQVTM and CDR2 is ANQGSEA. Germline trimming cut 2 bases from V and 6 bases from J; bases unmatched to any gene: 4. CDR3 amino acids: CSVELTGGHEKLFF. The CDR3 nucleotides read TGCAGCGTTGAATTGACAGGGGGTCATGAAAAACTGTTTTTT.

This clone showed up just a few times. CDR3 sequence (DNA): TGCAGCGTTGCGGGGGGCCCGAACACCGGGGAGCTGTTTTTT. Amino acid sequence: CSVAGGPNTGELFF. The chain joins TRBV29-1 to TRBJ2-2; a possible D gene is TRBD2 (7 bases). Germline CDR1 SQVTM, CDR2 ANQGSEA. The CDR3 runs 14 residues. V lost 4 bases, J lost 0 bases, and 9 bases lay in between.

The chain employs TRBV10-3 and TRBJ2-3, with TRBD1 matching 7 bases. From germline, CDR1 is ENHRY and CDR2 SYGVKD. The length of the CDR3 is 14 residues. The ends lost 6 bases at V and 5 bases at J; junction bases unmatched: 8. The chain's CDR3 is CAIRRTGLGDTQYF. The CDR3, as DNA: TGTGCCATCAGGAGGACAGGACTGGGAGATACGCAGTATTTT.

The table lists this clone with a few counts. The V and J genes are TRBV18 and TRBJ2-7; possible D gene TRBD2, 7 bases. V lost 3 bases and J lost 1, with 19 bases in between. The V gene's germline CDR1 is KGHSH and CDR2 LQKENI. The CDR3 is 17 amino acids. CDR3 nucleotides: TGTGCCAGCTCACCTCTTTGGAGGGGGGGCGCATCCTACGAGCAGTACTTC. Translating it yields CASSPLWRGGASYEQYF.

With respect to this clone: The germline gene is not matched at one end of the junction; a read error may be the cause. The chain links TRBV4-2 to TRBJ1-5; maybe TRBD1 (5 bases). CDR3 length equals 15 residues. The V gene's germline CDR1 is LGHNA and CDR2 YNFKEQ. The DNA of the CDR3 is TGTGCCAGCAGCCAAGATCCTGGAGGGGATCAGCCCCAACATTTT. This gives the protein CASSQDPGGDQPQHF.

The gene calls are TRBV30 and TRBJ1-1; D unclear. The germline CDR1 and CDR2 sequences are GTSNPN and SVGIG (reference sequence). The CDR3 has 13 residues. V was trimmed by 3 bases and J by 5 bases, leaving 13 bases between them. CDR3 in DNA: TGTGCCTGGAGCGCCTATCCCTGGACTGAAGCTTTCTTT. Translation: CAWSAYPWTEAFF.

The rearrangement joins TRBV7-9 to TRBJ1-1; D remains unclear. V was cut by 2 bases and J by 8 bases, with 6 bases left in between. The CDR3 has 11 amino acids. Germline loops: CDR1 SEHNR, CDR2 FQNEAQ (reference sequence). Written as DNA, the CDR3 is TGTGCCAGCAGCTTAACGGGAGAAGCTTTCTTT. It codes for CASSLTGEAFF.

This clone was counted only a few times. The CDR3 nucleotides are TGCAGCGTGGGACAGGGGATTAACTATGGCTACACCTTC. It specifies CSVGQGINYGYTF. The chain is built from TRBV29-1 and TRBJ1-2; 10 nucleotides line up with TRBD1. Trimming took 6 bases from V and 1 from J; bases not matched to a gene: 2. The CDR3 sequence is 13 residues long. Germline V lookup: CDR1 SQVTM, CDR2 ANQGSEA. The whole variable domain, remainder taken from reference TRBV29-1 and TRBJ1-2, is SAVISQKPSRDICQRGTSLTIQCQVDSQVTMMFWYRQQPGQSLTLIATANQGSEATYESGFVIDKFPISRPNLTFSTLTVSNMSPEDSSIYLCSVGQGINYGYTFGSGTRLTVV.